These 16 T cell receptor beta chains came from one sample sequenced in a study of T cell responses to AZD1222 COVID-19 vaccine. The data were produced by immunoSEQ multiplex PCR, yet TCRdb's version contains in-frame clones alone and is incomplete. The table includes 80,000 to 100,000 clones, 80% to 90% detected once. Sample: peripheral blood, taken on day 0 of AZD1222 vaccination. Receptors were obtained from an adult in good health.

The rearrangement links TRBV30 to TRBJ2-7; TRBD1 matches 10 bases. Germline lookup yields CDR1 GTSNPN and CDR2 SVGIG (reference sequence). With 3 bases clipped from V and 4 bases from J, the junction kept 6 bases outside the gene matches. CDR3 length: 14 residues. CDR3 bases: TGTGCCTGGAGAGGACGGGACAGGGGTTACGAGCAGTACTTC. Its translation: CAWRGRDRGYEQYF.

The genes are TRBV19 and TRBJ2-6; TRBD1 or TRBD2 may be the D gene (5 bases each). This CDR3 region has 18 residues. V was pared by 3 bases and J by 0 bases, with 15 bases between. Germline V CDR1 and CDR2: LNHDA, SQIVND (reference sequence). CDR3 DNA: TGTGCCAGTAGTATCGGGGCCGGACGGGACTCTGGGGCCAACGTCCTGACTTTC. Protein: CASSIGAGRDSGANVLTF.

The chain joins TRBV29-1 to TRBJ1-4; D remains ambiguous. The CDR3 extends over 13 amino acids. Germline CDR1 and CDR2: SQVTM and ANQGSEA. The V gene lost 7 bases and the J gene lost 6 bases, with 15 bases spanning the gap. The CDR3 DNA sequence: TGCAGCGCCACGGTCGGGCCTGATGAAAAACTGTTTTTT. This gives the protein CSATVGPDEKLFF.

The genes are TRBV13 and TRBJ1-4; 9 nucleotides line up with TRBD1. CDR3 size: 15 residues. CDR1 and CDR2 from the germline V gene are PRHDT and FYEKMQ (reference sequence). V gave up 2 bases and J gave up 8 bases; unmatched junction bases: 6. The CDR3, as DNA: TGTGCCAGCAGCTTACGGACAGGGGTTGTCGAAAAACTGTTTTTT. Translation: CASSLRTGVVEKLFF.

This chain uses TRBV2 with TRBJ1-2; maybe TRBD1 (6 bases). This CDR3 is 13 amino acids long. The germline CDR1 and CDR2 sequences are SNHLY and FYNNEI. Trimming removed 2 bases at V and 7 bases at J, with 11 bases between. This CDR3 is CASSELRGPGYTF. The CDR3 nucleotides read TGTGCCAGCAGTGAATTACGGGGGCCTGGCTACACCTTC.

The chain couples TRBV2 to TRBJ1-2; 7 bases map to TRBD1. J lost 2 bases, V lost 7 bases, and 4 bases had no gene match. CDR3 length: 13 residues. Germline CDR1 SNHLY, CDR2 FYNNEI. CDR3 nucleotide sequence: TGTGCCAGCACTTTACAGGGGAACTATGGCTACACCTTC. Its protein product is CASTLQGNYGYTF.

The chain is built from TRBV19 and TRBJ1-6; possibly TRBD1 for D (5 bases). CDR3 length equals 14 residues. V lost 4 bases and J 9 bases, leaving 13 bases between the germline ends. The germline CDR1 and CDR2 sequences are LNHDA and SQIVND (reference sequence). The CDR3 spells CASSSERGFSPLHF. The CDR3 DNA reads TGTGCCAGTAGTAGCGAGAGGGGTTTTTCACCCCTCCACTTT.

The chain is built from TRBV4-1 and TRBJ2-5; D is undetermined. The germline gives CDR1 MGHRA, CDR2 YSYEKL. V dropped 0 bases and J dropped 4 bases, with 9 bases sitting between them. CDR3 length equals 14 residues. CDR3 in DNA: TGCGCCAGCAGCCAAGATCTAAATACAGAGACCCAGTACTTC. The encoded protein is CASSQDLNTETQYF.

This clone was seen only once. The chain uses TRBV23-1 and TRBJ1-5; D is possibly TRBD1 (6 bases). TRBV23-1 belongs to the ORF category, with a function that is uncertain. This CDR3 has 16 amino acids. The germline V and J ends were trimmed by 2 bases and 0 bases, with 11 bases remaining between them. CDR3 DNA: TGCGCCAGCAGTCAAGGGACACAGTATAGCAATCAGCCCCAGCATTTT. This codes for CASSQGTQYSNQPQHF.

This clone came up once. This sequence joins TRBV5-1 and TRBJ1-1; 7 nucleotides match TRBD1. This CDR3 region has 13 residues. Germline CDR1 and CDR2: SGHRS and YFSETQ. V shed 3 bases and J 3 bases; nucleotides not matched to a gene: 2. The CDR3 sequence: CASSSGQDTEAFF. As DNA, the CDR3 is TGCGCCAGCAGCTCCGGACAGGACACTGAAGCTTTCTTT.

The CDR3 loop is CATSRRGPNQPQHF. The DNA of the CDR3 is TGTGCCACCAGCAGGAGGGGACCCAATCAGCCCCAGCATTTT. The V call is TRBV15, the J call TRBJ1-5; TRBD1 might be the D (5 bases). From germline, CDR1 is LNHNV and CDR2 YYDKDF (reference sequence). Trimming took 3 bases from V and 3 from J, leaving 9 bases between them. The CDR3 is 14 amino acids.

The chain has TRBV25-1 and TRBJ1-5; D not certain. The CDR3 has 14 residues. Germline lookup yields CDR1 MGHDK and CDR2 SYGVNS. Trimming removed 4 bases from V and 6 bases from J, with 13 bases in between. The CDR3 DNA reads as TGTGCCAGCAGTGGGACGGGTTCGGGTCAGCCCCAGCATTTT. Its translation is CASSGTGSGQPQHF.

V usage is TRBV12-5 and J usage is TRBJ1-1; D ambiguous. V shed 5 bases and J shed 4 bases, with 14 bases lying between them. Germline CDR1 and CDR2: LGHNT and FRNRAP. The CDR3 is 14 residues long. CDR3 protein: CASGPQARGTEAFF. CDR3 coding DNA: TGTGCTAGTGGTCCCCAGGCCCGGGGCACTGAAGCTTTCTTT.

With regard to this clone: Additional DNA sequences in this sample encode the identical CDR3. The V gene is TRBV19, the J gene TRBJ1-5; unclear D gene. Trimming removed 3 bases at V and 7 bases at J, with 10 bases between. The CDR3 length is 13 residues. Germline lookup yields CDR1 LNHDA and CDR2 SQIVND (reference sequence). In DNA form, the CDR3 reads TGTGCCAGTAGTATCGATAGGGTGCAGCCCCAGCATTTT. It codes for CASSIDRVQPQHF.

The J gene is TRBJ1-2, the V gene TRBV7-2, with 11 bases aligning to TRBD1. Trimming removed 5 bases from V and 5 bases from J; junction bases left unmatched: 4. From germline, CDR1 is SGHTA and CDR2 FQGNSA. The CDR3 is 14 amino acids. CDR3 DNA sequence: TGTGCCAGCAGCCCGGACAGGGGGCCTTATGGCTACACCTTC. Translated, it gives CASSPDRGPYGYTF.

This clone has more than one count but fewer than ten. This chain links TRBV12-3 or TRBV12-4 with TRBJ1-5; D is uncertain. The CDR3 runs 13 residues. Trimming stripped 3 bases from V and 5 bases from J, with 8 bases between. DNA for the CDR3: TGTGCCAGCAGTTTTTTAAGGGATCAGCCCCAGCATTTT. Translated, it gives CASSFLRDQPQHF.